Listed below are T cell receptor beta chains from one sample, sequenced in a study of blood T cell repertoires in COVID-19. Measured with immunoSEQ multiplex PCR; TCRdb has only the in-frame clones, and not every one. The repertoire holds about 130,000 clones, roughly 83% seen once, with 9.5% to 15% in the top ten. The sample consisted of peripheral blood. These receptors were taken from a woman in her twenties or thirties who had recovered from COVID-19. CDR3s include the opening cysteine and the closing phenylalanine or tryptophan. The D gene is left open where the match is weak. Size is omitted from some rows. Given values are once, few, many or a class for expanded clones.

v_call	j_call	d_call	clone_size	cdr3_aa	cdr3_nt
TRBV25-1	TRBJ1-2	-	once	CASEGRGYSYGYTF	TGTGCCAGCGAGGGACGGGGGTACAGCTATGGCTACACCTTC
TRBV7-9	TRBJ2-5	TRBD1	-	CASSLGGTGGETQYF	TGTGCCAGCAGCTTAGGCGGGACAGGGGGCGAGACCCAGTACTTC
TRBV7-3	TRBJ2-1	TRBD2	-	CASRLTSGGADEQFF	TGTGCCAGCAGGTTGACTAGCGGGGGGGCCGATGAGCAGTTCTTC
TRBV3-1/TRBV3-2	TRBJ2-7	-	-	CASSLGGTDYEQYF	TGTGCCAGCAGCCTAGGCGGGACAGACTACGAGCAGTACTTC
TRBV5-8	TRBJ1-5	TRBD1	-	CASSPWTGGDQPQHF	TGTGCCAGCAGCCCGTGGACAGGGGGCGATCAGCCCCAGCATTTT
TRBV19	TRBJ1-6	-	-	CASSMGQGMVTPLHF	TGTGCCAGTAGTATGGGTCAGGGAATGGTGACACCCCTCCACTTT
TRBV28	TRBJ1-4	-	-	CASRTGSTNEKLFF	TGTGCCAGCAGGACAGGTTCAACTAATGAAAAACTGTTTTTT
TRBV4-2	TRBJ2-3	-	-	CASSQASGGDTQYF	TGTGCCAGCAGCCAAGCGTCAGGAGGAGATACGCAGTATTTT
TRBV13	TRBJ1-6	-	-	CASSFTRSGNSPLHF	TGTGCCAGCAGCTTTACCAGATCGGGTAATTCACCCCTCCACTTT
TRBV6-5	TRBJ1-1	-	-	CASSYDRGNTEAFF	TGTGCCAGCAGTTACGACCGCGGGAACACTGAAGCTTTCTTT
TRBV5-1	TRBJ2-3	TRBD2	-	CASSPGTSRSTDTQYF	TGCGCCAGCAGCCCCGGGACTAGCCGGAGCACAGATACGCAGTATTTT